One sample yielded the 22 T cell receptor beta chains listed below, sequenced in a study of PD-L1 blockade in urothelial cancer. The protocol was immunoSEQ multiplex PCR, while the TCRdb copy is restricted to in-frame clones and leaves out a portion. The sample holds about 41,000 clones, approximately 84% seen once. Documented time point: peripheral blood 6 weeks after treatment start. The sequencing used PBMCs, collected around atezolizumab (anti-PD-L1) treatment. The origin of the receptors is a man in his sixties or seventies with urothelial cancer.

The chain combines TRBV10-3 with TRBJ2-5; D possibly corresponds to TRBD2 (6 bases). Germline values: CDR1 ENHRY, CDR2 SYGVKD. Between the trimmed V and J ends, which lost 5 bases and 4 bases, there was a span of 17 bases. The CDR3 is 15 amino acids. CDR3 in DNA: TGTGCCATCAGTTTCCGACGGGAGCACCTAGAGACCCAGTACTTC. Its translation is CAISFRREHLETQYF.

The CDR3 loop reads CASSTGGTRTDTQYF. The DNA for the CDR3 is TGTGCCAGCAGCACGGGGGGGACGCGGACAGATACGCAGTATTTT. This rearrangement joins TRBV5-4 to TRBJ2-3; 8 bases are a match to TRBD2. The germline CDR1 and CDR2 sequences are SGHNT and YYREEE (reference sequence). This CDR3 region has 15 residues. V was clipped by 4 bases and J by 3 bases; unmatched bases: 7.

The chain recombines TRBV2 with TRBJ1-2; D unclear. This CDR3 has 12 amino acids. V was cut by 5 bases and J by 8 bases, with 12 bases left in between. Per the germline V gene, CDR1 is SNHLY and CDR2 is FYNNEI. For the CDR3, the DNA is TGTGCCAGCAGTTTTGACACGGGAGGCTACACCTTC. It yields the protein CASSFDTGGYTF.

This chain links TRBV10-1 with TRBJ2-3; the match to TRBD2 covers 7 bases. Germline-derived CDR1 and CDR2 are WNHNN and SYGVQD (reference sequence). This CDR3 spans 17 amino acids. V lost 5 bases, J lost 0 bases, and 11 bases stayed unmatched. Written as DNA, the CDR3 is TGCGCCAGCAGTCCGCCCGGCGGGAGCCTTAGCACAGATACGCAGTATTTT. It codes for CASSPPGGSLSTDTQYF.

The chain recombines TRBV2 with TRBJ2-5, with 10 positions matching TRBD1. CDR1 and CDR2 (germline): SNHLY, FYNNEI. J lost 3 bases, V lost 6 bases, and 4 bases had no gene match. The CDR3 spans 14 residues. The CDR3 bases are TGTGCCAGCAGACCCGGGACAGGGGAAGAGACCCAGTACTTC. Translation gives CASRPGTGEETQYF.

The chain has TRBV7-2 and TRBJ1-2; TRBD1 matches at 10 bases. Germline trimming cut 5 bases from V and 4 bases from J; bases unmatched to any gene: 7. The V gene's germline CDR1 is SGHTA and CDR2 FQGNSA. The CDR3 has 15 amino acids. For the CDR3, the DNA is TGTGCCAGCAGCCTCGGTGGACAGGGGGTCTATGGCTACACCTTC. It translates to CASSLGGQGVYGYTF.

CDR3 sequence (DNA): TGCGCCAGCAGTGACTCTAGAGCGGGGGGCACAGATACGCAGTATTTT. Protein sequence: CASSDSRAGGTDTQYF. The V call is TRBV10-2, the J call TRBJ2-3; TRBD2 matches at 8 bases. Looked up from germline, CDR1 is WSHSY and CDR2 is SAAADI. There are 16 residues in the CDR3. V lost 3 bases to trimming and J lost 1 base; unmatched junction nucleotides: 6.

CDR3 sequence: CASSHRAGRYEQYF. Written as DNA, the CDR3 is TGTGCCAGCAGCCACCGAGCGGGACGCTACGAGCAGTACTTC. The chain has TRBV14 and TRBJ2-7; 7 bases are shared with TRBD2. Germline assignment: CDR1 SGHDN and CDR2 FVKESK. The CDR3 is 14 amino acids. Trimming at V came to 3 bases and at J to 3 bases, leaving 5 bases not matched to a gene.

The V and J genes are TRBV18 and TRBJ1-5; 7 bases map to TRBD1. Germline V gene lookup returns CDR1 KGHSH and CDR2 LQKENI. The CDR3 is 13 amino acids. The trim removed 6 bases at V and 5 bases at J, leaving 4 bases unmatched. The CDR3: CASSPGGDQPQHF. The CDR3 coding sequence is TGTGCCAGCTCCCCAGGGGGGGATCAGCCCCAGCATTTT.

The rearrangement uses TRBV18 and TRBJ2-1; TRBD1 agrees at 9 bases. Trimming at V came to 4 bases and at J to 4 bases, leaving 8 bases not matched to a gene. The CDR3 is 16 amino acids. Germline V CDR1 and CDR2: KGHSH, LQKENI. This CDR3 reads CASSRSGTGYYNEQFF. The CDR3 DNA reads TGTGCCAGCTCACGTTCCGGGACAGGGTATTACAATGAGCAGTTCTTC.

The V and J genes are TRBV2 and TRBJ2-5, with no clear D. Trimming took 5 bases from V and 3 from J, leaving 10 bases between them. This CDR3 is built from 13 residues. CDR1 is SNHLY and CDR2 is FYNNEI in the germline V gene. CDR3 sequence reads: CASSSSMKETQYF. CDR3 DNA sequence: TGTGCCAGCAGTTCTAGTATGAAAGAGACCCAGTACTTC.

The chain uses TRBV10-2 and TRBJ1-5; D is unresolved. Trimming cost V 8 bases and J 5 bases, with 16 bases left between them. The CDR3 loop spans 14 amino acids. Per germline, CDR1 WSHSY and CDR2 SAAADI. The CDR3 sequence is CASSLAGNDQPQHF. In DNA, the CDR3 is TGCGCCAGCTCTTTAGCGGGTAACGATCAGCCCCAGCATTTT.

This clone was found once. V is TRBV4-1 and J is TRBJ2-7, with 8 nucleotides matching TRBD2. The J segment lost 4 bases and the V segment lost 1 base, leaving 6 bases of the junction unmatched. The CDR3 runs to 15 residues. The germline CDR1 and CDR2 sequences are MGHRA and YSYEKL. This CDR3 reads CASSQVGRARYEQYF. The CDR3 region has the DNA TGCGCCAGCAGCCAAGTCGGGAGGGCCCGGTACGAGCAGTACTTC.

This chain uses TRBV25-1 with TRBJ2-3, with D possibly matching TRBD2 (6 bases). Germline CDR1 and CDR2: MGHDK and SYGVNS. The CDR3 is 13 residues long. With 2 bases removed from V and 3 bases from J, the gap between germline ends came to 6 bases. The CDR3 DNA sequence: TGTGCCAGCAGTGAACGGGGGACAGATACGCAGTATTTT. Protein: CASSERGTDTQYF.

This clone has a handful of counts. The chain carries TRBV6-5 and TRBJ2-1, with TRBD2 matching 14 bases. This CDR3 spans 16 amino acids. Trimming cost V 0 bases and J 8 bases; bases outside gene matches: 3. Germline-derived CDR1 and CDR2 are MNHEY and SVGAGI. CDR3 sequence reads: CASSYSGTSGSDEQFF. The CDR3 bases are TGTGCCAGCAGTTACTCAGGGACTAGCGGGAGTGATGAGCAGTTCTTC.

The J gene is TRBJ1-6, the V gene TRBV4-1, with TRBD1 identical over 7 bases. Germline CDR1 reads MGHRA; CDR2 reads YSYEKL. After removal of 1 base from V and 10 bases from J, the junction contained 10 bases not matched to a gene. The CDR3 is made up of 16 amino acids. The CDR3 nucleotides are TGCGCCAGCAGCCAAGCGGGCGGCAGGGGGTACTCACCCCTCCACTTT. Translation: CASSQAGGRGYSPLHF.

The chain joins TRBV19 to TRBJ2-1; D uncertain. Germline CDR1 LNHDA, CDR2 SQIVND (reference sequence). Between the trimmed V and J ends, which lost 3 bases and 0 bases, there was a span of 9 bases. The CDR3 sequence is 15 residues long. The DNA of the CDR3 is TGTGCCAGTAGTATCTTCCTAAACTCCTACAATGAGCAGTTCTTC. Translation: CASSIFLNSYNEQFF.

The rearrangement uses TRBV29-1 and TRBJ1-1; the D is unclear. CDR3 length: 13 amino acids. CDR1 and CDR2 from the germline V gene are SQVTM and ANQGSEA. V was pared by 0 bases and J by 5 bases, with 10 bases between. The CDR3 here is CSVEDGRRTEAFF. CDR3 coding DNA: TGCAGCGTTGAAGATGGGAGGCGGACTGAAGCTTTCTTT.

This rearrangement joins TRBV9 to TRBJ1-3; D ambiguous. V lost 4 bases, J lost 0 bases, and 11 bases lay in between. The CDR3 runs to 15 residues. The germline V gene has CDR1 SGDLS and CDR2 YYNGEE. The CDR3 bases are TGTGCCAGCAGCCCCCGCCGGGACTCTGGAAACACCATATATTTT. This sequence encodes CASSPRRDSGNTIYF.

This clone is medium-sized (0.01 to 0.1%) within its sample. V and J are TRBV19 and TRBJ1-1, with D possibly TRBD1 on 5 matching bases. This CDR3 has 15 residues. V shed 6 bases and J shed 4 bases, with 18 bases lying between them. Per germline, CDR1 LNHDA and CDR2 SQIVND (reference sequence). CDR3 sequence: CASSRSLGRGTEAFF. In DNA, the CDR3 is TGTGCCAGTAGCCGGTCCTTGGGGCGAGGCACTGAAGCTTTCTTT.

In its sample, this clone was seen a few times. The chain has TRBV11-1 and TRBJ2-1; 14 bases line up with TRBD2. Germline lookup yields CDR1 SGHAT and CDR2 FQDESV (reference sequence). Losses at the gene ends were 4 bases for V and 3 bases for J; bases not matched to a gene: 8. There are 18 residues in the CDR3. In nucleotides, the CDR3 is TGTGCCAGCAGCTCGGGACTAGCGGGAGTAGATGGCTACAATGAGCAGTTCTTC. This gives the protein CASSSGLAGVDGYNEQFF.

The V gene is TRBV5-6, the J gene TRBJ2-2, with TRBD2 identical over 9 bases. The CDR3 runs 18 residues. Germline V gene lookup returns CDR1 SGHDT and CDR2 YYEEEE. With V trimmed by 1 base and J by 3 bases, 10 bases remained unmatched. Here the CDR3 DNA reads TGTGCCAGCAGCTTGCTCGGGCTAGCGGGACGGGACACCGGGGAGCTGTTTTTT. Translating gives CASSLLGLAGRDTGELFF. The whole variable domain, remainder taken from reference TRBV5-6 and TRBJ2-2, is DAGVTQSPTHLIKTRGQQVTLRCSPKSGHDTVSWYQQALGQGPQFIFQYYEEEERQRGNFPDRFSGHQFPNYSSELNVNALLLGDSALYLCASSLLGLAGRDTGELFFGEGSRLTVL.